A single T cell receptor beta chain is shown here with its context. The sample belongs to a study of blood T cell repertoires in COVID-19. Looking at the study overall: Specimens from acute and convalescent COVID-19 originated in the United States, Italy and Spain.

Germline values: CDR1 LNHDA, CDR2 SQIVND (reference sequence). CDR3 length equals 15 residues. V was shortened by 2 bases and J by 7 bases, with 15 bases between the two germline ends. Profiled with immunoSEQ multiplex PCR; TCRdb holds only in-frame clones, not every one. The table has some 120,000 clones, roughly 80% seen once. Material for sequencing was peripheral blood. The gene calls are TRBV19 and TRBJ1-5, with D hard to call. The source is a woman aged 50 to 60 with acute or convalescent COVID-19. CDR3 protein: CASSIIGEVRQPQHF. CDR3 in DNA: TGTGCCAGTAGTATAATCGGGGAGGTGAGACAGCCCCAGCATTTT.